The 31 T cell receptor beta chains reported below all come from one sample, sequenced in a study of blood T cell repertoires in COVID-19. Only in-frame clones appear in the TCRdb table, and some are missing; sequencing was by immunoSEQ multiplex PCR. The repertoire holds 100,000 to 150,000 clones, with 75% to 85% as singletons. Source material: peripheral blood. Every receptor here comes from a middle-aged man with active or convalescent COVID-19.

The V and J genes are TRBV6-1 and TRBJ1-2; the D gene is possibly TRBD1 (6 bases). This CDR3 region has 15 residues. V dropped 0 bases and J dropped 4 bases, with 12 bases sitting between them. CDR1 is MNHNS and CDR2 is SASEGT in the germline V gene. The chain's CDR3 is CASSEAATGSYGYTF. In nucleotides, the CDR3 is TGTGCCAGCAGTGAAGCCGCGACAGGAAGCTATGGCTACACCTTC.

The chain employs TRBV3-1 (or the pseudogene TRBV3-2) and TRBJ2-1, with D hard to call. Germline CDR1 and CDR2: LGHDT and YNNKEL (reference sequence). Trimming took 3 bases from V and 12 from J, leaving 12 bases between them. This CDR3 is built from 12 residues. The CDR3 DNA follows: TGTGCCAGCAGCCAGGCCCGGGTCCTGCAGTTCTTC. This encodes CASSQARVLQFF.

The chain uses TRBV19 and TRBJ1-2, with 8 bases lining up with TRBD1. With V trimmed by 5 bases and J by 2 bases, 16 bases remained unmatched. Germline V lookup: CDR1 LNHDA, CDR2 SQIVND (reference sequence). CDR3 length: 18 amino acids. CDR3 DNA: TGTGCCAGTAGTCCAAGACAGGGGAGTCGGGGGGCGAACTATGGCTACACCTTC. Protein product: CASSPRQGSRGANYGYTF. The full variable domain, in which reference TRBV19 and TRBJ1-2 provide the parts outside the CDR3, is DGGITQSPKYLFRKEGQNVTLSCEQNLNHDAMYWYRQDPGQGLRLIYYSQIVNDFQKGDIAEGYSVSREKKESFPLTVTSAQKNPTAFYLCASSPRQGSRGANYGYTFGSGTRLTVV.

On this clone: Distinct nucleotide sequences in the sample also encode this CDR3. The rearrangement links TRBV3-1 (or the pseudogene TRBV3-2) to TRBJ1-3; no firm D call. Trimming left V 1 base short and J 4 bases short, with 5 bases between. Per the germline V gene, CDR1 is LGHDT and CDR2 is YNNKEL (reference sequence). The CDR3 has 13 amino acids. For the CDR3, the DNA is TGTGCCAGCAGCCAAGGCAGAGGAAACACCATATATTTT. Protein sequence: CASSQGRGNTIYF.

The chain uses TRBV4-1 and TRBJ2-1, with TRBD1 identical over 7 bases. CDR1 and CDR2 from the germline V gene are MGHRA and YSYEKL. The CDR3 runs to 14 residues. V trimming: 5 bases; J trimming: 3 bases; junction bases outside the gene matches: 4. The CDR3 DNA sequence: TGCGCCAGCAGCTTTCGGACAGGCTACAATGAGCAGTTCTTC. Encoded protein: CASSFRTGYNEQFF.

The sample holds a few counts of this clone. The gene calls are TRBV7-2 and TRBJ1-1, with D unclear. Germline V gives CDR1 SGHTA, CDR2 FQGNSA. The CDR3 is made up of 13 amino acids. V gave up 2 bases and J gave up 1 base, with 5 bases separating them. The CDR3 DNA is TGTGCCAGCAGCTTATACGGGAACACTGAAGCTTTCTTT. This encodes CASSLYGNTEAFF.

There are a few counts of this clone. The chain employs TRBV28 and TRBJ2-7; TRBD1 matches 9 bases. This CDR3 has 14 residues. Germline CDR1 MDHEN, CDR2 SYDVKM. Unmatched junction bases numbered 6, after V lost 3 bases and J lost 6 bases. CDR3: CASSFRDRVTEQYF. CDR3 DNA sequence: TGTGCCAGCAGTTTTAGGGACAGGGTAACCGAGCAGTACTTC.

This rearrangement joins TRBV5-6 to TRBJ2-3, with D possibly TRBD2 on 6 matching bases. The length of the CDR3 is 15 residues. Germline V gives CDR1 SGHDT, CDR2 YYEEEE. V dropped 2 bases and J dropped 2 bases, with 12 bases sitting between them. The CDR3 DNA sequence: TGTGCCAGCAGCTTAGTGGTAGCGGTCACAGATACGCAGTATTTT. This codes for CASSLVVAVTDTQYF.

This clone has just one count. This chain joins TRBV14 and TRBJ1-1, with D unresolved. Germline V gene lookup returns CDR1 SGHDN and CDR2 FVKESK. The CDR3 has 13 residues. The V gene lost 5 bases and the J gene lost 0 bases, with 7 bases spanning the gap. CDR3 protein: CASSENLNTEAFF. CDR3 DNA sequence: TGTGCCAGCAGCGAGAATTTGAACACTGAAGCTTTCTTT. The full variable domain, with the rest looked up from reference TRBV14 and TRBJ1-1, is EAGVTQFPSHSVIEKGQTVTLRCDPISGHDNLYWYRRVMGKEIKFLLHFVKESKQDESGMPNNRFLAERTGGTYSTLKVQPAELEDSGVYFCASSENLNTEAFFGQGTRLTVV.

The chain links TRBV4-3 to TRBJ2-5, with 10 bases aligning to TRBD1. V was pared by 4 bases and J by 5 bases, with 4 bases of the junction left unmatched. The CDR3 is 14 residues long. CDR1 and CDR2 (germline): LGHNA, YSLEER. As DNA, the CDR3 is TGCGCCAGCAGCCCCACGGGACAGGGGGAGACCCAGTACTTC. It is translated as CASSPTGQGETQYF.

This chain uses TRBV29-1 with TRBJ2-3; D possibly corresponds to TRBD1 (7 bases). Trimming took off 7 bases at V and 3 bases at J, with 20 bases between the two ends. CDR1 SQVTM and CDR2 ANQGSEA come from the germline V gene. The CDR3 runs 15 residues. CDR3 DNA: TGCAGCGCCCTTCAGGGGGGACAGAAAACAGATACGCAGTATTTT. Its protein product is CSALQGGQKTDTQYF.

On this clone itself: Different DNA sequences within this sample yield the same CDR3. The chain recombines TRBV5-6 with TRBJ2-7; the match to TRBD2 covers 7 bases. Trimming at V came to 2 bases and at J to 5 bases, leaving 7 bases not matched to a gene. The CDR3 totals 14 residues. CDR1 is SGHDT, CDR2 YYEEEE, per germline. CDR3 sequence (DNA): TGTGCCAGCAGCTTTAGGGGCGGGGGTGACGAGCAGTACTTC. It specifies CASSFRGGGDEQYF.

The chain joins TRBV19 to TRBJ1-1; D unclear. This CDR3 comprises 15 residues. V was cut by 3 bases and J by 1 base, with 12 bases left in between. The germline V gene encodes CDR1 LNHDA and CDR2 SQIVND (reference sequence). The CDR3 DNA sequence: TGTGCCAGTAGTATTGGGCAGTCCGGGAACACTGAAGCTTTCTTT. It yields the protein CASSIGQSGNTEAFF.

In nucleotides, the CDR3 is TGTGCCAGTAGTATAAATTCCAACAGGGTGGAGGGCTACACCTTC. It codes for CASSINSNRVEGYTF. V usage is TRBV19 and J usage is TRBJ1-2; weak D call: TRBD1 (6 bases). The V and J ends lost 2 bases and 8 bases respectively, with 18 bases between them. The CDR3 is 15 amino acids. Germline V gives CDR1 LNHDA, CDR2 SQIVND (reference sequence).

Concerning this clone itself: Being one base from a much bigger clone, this may be a read error. The sample contains more than one DNA sequence encoding this CDR3. The DNA of the CDR3 is TGTGCCAGCAGTTTAGGGCAGATGAACACTGAAGCTTTCTTT. Its translation: CASSLGQMNTEAFF. The rearrangement joins TRBV28 to TRBJ1-1; D not certain. Trimming removed 2 bases at V and 0 bases at J, with 7 bases between. Germline CDR1 reads MDHEN; CDR2 reads SYDVKM. This CDR3 is 14 amino acids long.

The table lists this clone with a count of one. V gene TRBV18 combines with J gene TRBJ1-1, with a weak D call TRBD1 (5 bases). The V and J ends lost 4 bases and 1 base respectively, with 13 bases between them. Germline V gives CDR1 KGHSH, CDR2 LQKENI. CDR3 size: 15 residues. The CDR3 DNA reads as TGTGCCAGCTCACGCAACACAGGAACGAACACTGAAGCTTTCTTT. It codes for CASSRNTGTNTEAFF.

This clone was observed a single time. This chain connects TRBV19 to TRBJ1-2, with D perhaps TRBD1 (5 bases). The V gene's germline CDR1 is LNHDA and CDR2 SQIVND (reference sequence). Trimming took off 11 bases at V and 0 bases at J, with 25 bases between the two ends. The CDR3 extends over 17 amino acids. CDR3 in amino acids: CARGGGAGWGANYGYTF. The CDR3 coding sequence is TGTGCCCGCGGGGGTGGGGCTGGGTGGGGTGCTAACTATGGCTACACCTTC.

The V and J genes are TRBV5-4 and TRBJ2-3; 9 positions match TRBD2. The V gene end was trimmed by 1 base and the J gene end by 5 bases; junction bases not matched to a gene: 11. Germline CDR1 reads SGHNT; CDR2 reads YYREEE (reference sequence). CDR3 length: 17 residues. The CDR3 DNA sequence: TGTGCCAGCAGCTTGTATAGCGGGAGCACACTCGGAGATACGCAGTATTTT. Its translation: CASSLYSGSTLGDTQYF. The full variable domain, with the rest looked up from reference TRBV5-4 and TRBJ2-3, is ETGVTQSPTHLIKTRGQQVTLRCSSQSGHNTVSWYQQALGQGPQFIFQYYREEENGRGNFPPRFSGLQFPNYSSELNVNALELDDSALYLCASSLYSGSTLGDTQYFGPGTRLTVL.

The rearrangement joins TRBV24-1 to TRBJ2-6, with D maybe TRBD2 (7 bases). Germline loops: CDR1 KGHDR, CDR2 SFDVKD. With 9 bases removed from V and 2 bases from J, the gap between germline ends came to 16 bases. CDR3 length: 16 amino acids. CDR3 coding DNA: TGTGCCACCGGAGGGGGGGCCTTAACTGGGGCCAACGTCCTGACTTTC. The encoded protein is CATGGGALTGANVLTF.

The chain has TRBV11-2 and TRBJ2-5; 8 positions match TRBD2. The CDR3 has 14 amino acids. V dropped 5 bases and J dropped 4; count of bases not matched to a gene: 6. Germline CDR1 and CDR2: SGHAT and FQNNGV. This chain's CDR3 is CASSEGLGAETQYF. For the CDR3, the DNA is TGTGCCAGCAGCGAGGGACTAGGTGCAGAGACCCAGTACTTC.

The table lists this clone with a few counts. The rearrangement joins TRBV5-8 to TRBJ1-6; D gene ambiguous. The V gene's germline CDR1 is SGHTS and CDR2 YDEGEE. Trimming removed 0 bases at V and 3 bases at J, with 4 bases between. The CDR3 totals 14 residues. The CDR3 DNA is TGTGCCAGCAGCTTGGGGCACTATAATTCACCCCTCCACTTT. Translation gives CASSLGHYNSPLHF.

The chain uses TRBV5-6 and TRBJ2-1; a possible D gene is TRBD2 (5 bases). The V and J ends lost 2 bases and 15 bases respectively, with 15 bases between them. This CDR3 spans 12 amino acids. Germline values: CDR1 SGHDT, CDR2 YYEEEE. The CDR3 reads CASSFTHEEAFF. The CDR3 DNA reads TGTGCCAGCAGCTTTACACATGAGGAGGCGTTCTTC. The full variable domain, rest sourced from reference TRBV5-6 and TRBJ2-1, is DAGVTQSPTHLIKTRGQQVTLRCSPKSGHDTVSWYQQALGQGPQFIFQYYEEEERQRGNFPDRFSGHQFPNYSSELNVNALLLGDSALYLCASSFTHEEAFFGPGTRLTVL.

The rearrangement uses TRBV11-2 and TRBJ2-5; 8 nucleotides agree with TRBD2. After removal of 0 bases from V and 5 bases from J, the junction contained 14 bases not matched to a gene. The V gene's germline CDR1 is SGHAT and CDR2 FQNNGV. The CDR3 loop spans 18 amino acids. DNA of the CDR3: TGTGCCAGCAGCTTAGATCGGAATAGCGGGATCTTTGGGGAGACCCAGTACTTC. Translating it yields CASSLDRNSGIFGETQYF.

J is TRBJ2-7 and V is TRBV19; perhaps TRBD2 as D (6 bases). The V end lost 3 bases, the J end lost 4 bases, and 16 bases lay between the germline ends. From germline, CDR1 is LNHDA and CDR2 SQIVND (reference sequence). There are 15 residues in the CDR3. The CDR3 loop is CASSIAGTGAYEQYF. The CDR3 bases are TGTGCCAGTAGTATTGCAGGTACGGGAGCTTACGAGCAGTACTTC.

Only a few counts were recorded for this clone. One end of the junction does not line up with germline, which may come from a read error. The chain links TRBV10-3 to TRBJ1-5; D is ambiguous. The CDR3 covers 14 residues. Germline assignment: CDR1 ENHRY and CDR2 SYGVKD. This CDR3 is CAISAQDSNQPQHF. The CDR3 nucleotides are TGTGCCATAAGTGCCCAGGATAGCAATCAGCCCCAGCATTTT.

The V and J genes are TRBV6-2 or TRBV6-3 and TRBJ1-5; D is unresolved. CDR3 size: 16 residues. CDR1 and CDR2 from the germline V gene are MNHEY and SVGEGT. Trimming removed 2 bases at V and 0 bases at J, with 11 bases between. CDR3 amino acids: CASSYEAAYSNQPQHF. Written as DNA, the CDR3 is TGTGCCAGCAGTTACGAGGCGGCTTATAGCAATCAGCCCCAGCATTTT.

This chain uses TRBV3-1 (or the pseudogene TRBV3-2) with TRBJ1-2; D not resolved. The V end was cut by 0 bases, the J end by 8 bases, with 13 bases between. This CDR3 has 14 amino acids. CDR1 LGHDT and CDR2 YNNKEL come from the germline V gene (reference sequence). The CDR3 loop reads CASSQEGRSGGYTF. The CDR3 DNA sequence: TGTGCCAGCAGCCAAGAGGGGAGGTCCGGCGGCTACACCTTC.

This rearrangement joins TRBV7-3 to TRBJ1-1; TRBD1 might be the D (5 bases). The germline V and J ends were trimmed by 4 bases and 1 base, with 10 bases remaining between them. CDR3 size: 14 residues. CDR1 and CDR2 from the germline V gene are SGHTA and FQGTGA. CDR3: CASSSAGPNTEAFF. The CDR3 coding sequence is TGTGCCAGCAGCTCGGCAGGGCCGAACACTGAAGCTTTCTTT.

The rearrangement uses TRBV7-2 and TRBJ1-1; D is perhaps TRBD1 (6 bases). This CDR3 contains 11 residues. The germline gives CDR1 SGHTA, CDR2 FQGNSA. V was trimmed by 1 base and J by 10 bases, leaving 7 bases between them. The CDR3 protein is CASSLGTAAFF. CDR3 DNA sequence: TGTGCCAGCAGCTTAGGGACAGCAGCTTTCTTT.

The V call is TRBV11-2, the J call TRBJ1-4; possible D gene TRBD1, 6 bases. Germline V gene data show CDR1 as SGHAT and CDR2 as FQNNGV. V was cut by 1 base and J by 4 bases, with 19 bases left in between. This CDR3 is built from 18 residues. The CDR3 DNA follows: TGTGCCAGCAGCTTAGTAGGGGGACACCCGCTCATTAATGAAAAACTGTTTTTT. It yields the protein CASSLVGGHPLINEKLFF.

This clone showed up many times. Other DNA sequences in this specimen translate into the identical CDR3. The chain carries TRBV19 and TRBJ1-3, with D hard to call. The germline V gene encodes CDR1 LNHDA and CDR2 SQIVND (reference sequence). The CDR3 runs to 13 residues. V was trimmed by 2 bases and J by 3 bases, leaving 5 bases between them. CDR3 region: CASSISSGNTIYF. DNA of the CDR3: TGTGCCAGTAGTATATCGAGTGGAAACACCATATATTTT.